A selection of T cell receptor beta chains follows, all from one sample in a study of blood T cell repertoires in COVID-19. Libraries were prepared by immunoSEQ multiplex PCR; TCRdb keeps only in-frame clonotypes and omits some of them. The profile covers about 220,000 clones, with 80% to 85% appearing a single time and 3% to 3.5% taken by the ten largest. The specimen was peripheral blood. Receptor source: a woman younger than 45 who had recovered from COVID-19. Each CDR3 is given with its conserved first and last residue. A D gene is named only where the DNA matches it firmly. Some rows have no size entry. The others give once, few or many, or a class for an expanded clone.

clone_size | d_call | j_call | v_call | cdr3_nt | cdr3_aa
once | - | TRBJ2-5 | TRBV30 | TGTGCCTGGAGTGTAATAGCAGGGGTCCGGGAGACCCAGTACTTC | CAWSVIAGVRETQYF
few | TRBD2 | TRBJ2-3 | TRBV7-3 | TGTGCCAGCAGCCCCGGGACTAGCGTCACAGATACGCAGTATTTT | CASSPGTSVTDTQYF
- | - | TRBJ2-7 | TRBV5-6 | TGTGCCAGCAGCCTAAGAACCTACGAGCAGTACTTC | CASSLRTYEQYF
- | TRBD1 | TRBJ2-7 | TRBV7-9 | TGTGCCAGCAGCGGAGCCGGGACAGTGTACGAGCAGTACTTC | CASSGAGTVYEQYF
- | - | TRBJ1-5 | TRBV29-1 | TGCAGCGTCGCGACAGGCAATAGCAATCAGCCCCAGCATTTT | CSVATGNSNQPQHF
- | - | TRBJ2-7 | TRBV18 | TGTGCCAGCTCACCAAGGCGGGAAGCCTACGAGCAGTACTTC | CASSPRREAYEQYF
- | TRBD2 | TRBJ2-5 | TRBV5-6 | TGTGCCAGCAGACAAGGGACTAGCAGTCGCCAAGAGACCCAGTACTTC | CASRQGTSSRQETQYF
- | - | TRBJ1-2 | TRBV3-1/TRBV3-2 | TGTGCCAGCAGCCAGGAGGGTACCAACTATGGCTACACCTTC | CASSQEGTNYGYTF
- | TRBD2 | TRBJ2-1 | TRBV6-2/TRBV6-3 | TGTGCCAGCAGTTACATACTAGCGGGAGCAGATGAGCAGTTCTTC | CASSYILAGADEQFF
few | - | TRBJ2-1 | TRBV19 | TGTGCCAGTAGTATCGGTCTGGGGCCTTCTTCCCTTTTCACCTACAATGAGCAGTTCTTC | CASSIGLGPSSLFTYNEQFF
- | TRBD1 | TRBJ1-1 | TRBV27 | TGTGCCAGCGGAAGCAGGGGGCAGGACACTGAAGCTTTCTTT | CASGSRGQDTEAFF
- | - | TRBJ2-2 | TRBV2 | TGTGCCAGCATGACCGCAGGGGTGCCCACCGGGGAGCTGTTTTTT | CASMTAGVPTGELFF
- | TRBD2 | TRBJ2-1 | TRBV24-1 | TGTGCCACCAGTGTCCGGGGGGTATACGACAATGAGCAGTTCTTC | CATSVRGVYDNEQFF
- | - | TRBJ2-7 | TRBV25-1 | TGTGCCAGCAGTTTGAAAGCGGAGGGAGGCTACGAGCAGTACTTC | CASSLKAEGGYEQYF
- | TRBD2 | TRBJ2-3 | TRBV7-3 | TGTGCCAGCAGCTTTCTCGCGGGAGGGTCAGATACGCAGTATTTT | CASSFLAGGSDTQYF
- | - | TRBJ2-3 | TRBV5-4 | TGTGCCAGCAGCTGGGGGTTTAGCGGCTCCTACCTCACAGATACGCAGTATTTT | CASSWGFSGSYLTDTQYF
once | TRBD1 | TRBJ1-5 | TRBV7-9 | TGTGCCAGCAGCTTAGCCTCAGGGGGCGGTTTTTATCAGCCCCAGCATTTT | CASSLASGGGFYQPQHF
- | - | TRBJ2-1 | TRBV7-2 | TGTGCCAGCAGCTTAAATAGCGCAGGGGACCTTTACAATGAGCAGTTCTTC | CASSLNSAGDLYNEQFF
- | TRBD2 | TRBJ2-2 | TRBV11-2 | TGTGCCAGCAGCTTAGATAGGGCGGGGGCGAACACCGGGGAGCTGTTTTTT | CASSLDRAGANTGELFF
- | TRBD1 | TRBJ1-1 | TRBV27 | TGTGCCAGCAGTCCATTTGAGGGTCAGGGGGCCGGCACTGAAGCTTTCTTT | CASSPFEGQGAGTEAFF
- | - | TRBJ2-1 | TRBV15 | TGTGCCACCAGTTCAGCGTCCCCATACAATGAGCAGTTCTTC | CATSSASPYNEQFF
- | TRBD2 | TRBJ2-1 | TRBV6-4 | TGTGCCAGCAGTGAGACTAGCGGCTCCTACAATGAGCAGTTCTTC | CASSETSGSYNEQFF
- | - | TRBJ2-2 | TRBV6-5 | TGTGCCATCGGATCCAAGGAGCGGAACACCGGGGAGCTGTTTTTT | CAIGSKERNTGELFF
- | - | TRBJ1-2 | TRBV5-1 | TGCGCCAGCAGCTTGGGACAGGCTAACTATGGCTACACCTTC | CASSLGQANYGYTF
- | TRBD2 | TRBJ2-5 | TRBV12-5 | TGTGCTAGTGGTCTCTCTAGCGGGAGGGCCGGCCAAGAAGAGACCCAGTACTTC | CASGLSSGRAGQEETQYF
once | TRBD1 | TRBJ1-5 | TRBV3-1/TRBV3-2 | TGTGCCAGCAGCCTCCAGGGGGCCCAGCCCCAGCATTTT | CASSLQGAQPQHF
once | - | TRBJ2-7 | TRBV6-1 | TGTGCCAGCAGTGAACGCCCCGGGAGCCCAAGCGAGCAGTACTTC | CASSERPGSPSEQYF
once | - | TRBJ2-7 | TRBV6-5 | TGTGCCAGCAGTTACTTGGCAGGGGACCCTCCTCGCGAGCAGTACTTC | CASSYLAGDPPREQYF
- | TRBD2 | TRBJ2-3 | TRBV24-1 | TGTGCCACCAGTGATTTGCGGGGGACTAGCGGTAGCACAGATACGCAGTATTTT | CATSDLRGTSGSTDTQYF
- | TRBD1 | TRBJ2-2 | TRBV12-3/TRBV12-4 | TGTGCCAGTCGGGACAGACCCACCGGGGAGCTGTTTTTT | CASRDRPTGELFF
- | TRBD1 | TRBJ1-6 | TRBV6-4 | TGTGCCAGCCGGAGGGACAGTAGCTCCTATAATTCACCCCTCCACTTT | CASRRDSSSYNSPLHF
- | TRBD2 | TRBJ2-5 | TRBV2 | TGTGCCAGCAGTTATACTAGCGGAAGGCAAGAGACCCAGTACTTC | CASSYTSGRQETQYF
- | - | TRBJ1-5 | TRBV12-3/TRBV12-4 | TGTGCCAGCAGTGACAGAAATCAGCCCCAGCATTTT | CASSDRNQPQHF
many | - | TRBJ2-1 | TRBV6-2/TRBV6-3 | TGTGCCAGCAGTTACGACAACTCCTACAATGAGCAGTTCTTC | CASSYDNSYNEQFF
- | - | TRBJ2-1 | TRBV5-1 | TGCGCCAGCAGCTTGGGAGACAGTTACAATGAGCAGTTCTTC | CASSLGDSYNEQFF
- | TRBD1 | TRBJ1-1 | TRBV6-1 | TGTGCCAGCAGTGAATTTGACAGGGGGCGGACTGAAGCTTTCTTT | CASSEFDRGRTEAFF
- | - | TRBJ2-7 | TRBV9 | TGTGCCAGCAGCTCGGACAGATCCTACGAGCAGTACTTC | CASSSDRSYEQYF
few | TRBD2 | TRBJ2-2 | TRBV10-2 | TGCGCCAGCAGTGGAGTAGCGGGATCGAACACCGGGGAGCTGTTTTTT | CASSGVAGSNTGELFF
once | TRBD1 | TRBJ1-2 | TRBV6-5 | TGTGCCAGCAGTTACTCAGGCGGACAGGGGGATGGCTACACCTTC | CASSYSGGQGDGYTF
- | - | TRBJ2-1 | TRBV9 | TGTGCCAGCAGCGTATACCTAAAGTACCAGGAGGAGAATGAGCAGTTCTTC | CASSVYLKYQEENEQFF
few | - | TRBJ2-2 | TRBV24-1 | TGTGCCACCATGGGCGGGACAGATAACACCGGGGAGCTGTTTTTT | CATMGGTDNTGELFF
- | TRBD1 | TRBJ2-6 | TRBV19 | TGTGCCGGCGGGACAGGAACCTCTGGGGCCAACGTCCTGACTTTC | CAGGTGTSGANVLTF
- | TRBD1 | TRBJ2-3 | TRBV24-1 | TGTGCCACCAGTGAATCAGGGACAGCGGACACAGATACGCAGTATTTT | CATSESGTADTDTQYF
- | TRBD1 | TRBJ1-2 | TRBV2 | TGTGCCAGCATCGTGGCGCAGGGGGCCTCGCGGGGCTACACCTTC | CASIVAQGASRGYTF
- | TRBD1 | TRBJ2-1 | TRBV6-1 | TGTGCCAGCAGTGCACCGGGACAGGGGCGCTCCTACAATGAGCAGTTCTTC | CASSAPGQGRSYNEQFF
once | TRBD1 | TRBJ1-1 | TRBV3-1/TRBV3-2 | TGTGCCAGCAGCCAGCAGGGGGGAGGCACTGAAGCTTTCTTT | CASSQQGGGTEAFF
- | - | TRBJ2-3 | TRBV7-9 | TGTGCCAGCAGCTTGGAGGGGAGCACAGATACGCAGTATTTT | CASSLEGSTDTQYF
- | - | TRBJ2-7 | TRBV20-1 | TGCAGTGCTAACGAGTACTACGAGCAGTACTTC | CSANEYYEQYF
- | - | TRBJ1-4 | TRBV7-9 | TGTGCCAGCAGCTCTCCAGGGATAGCTAATGAAAAACTGTTTTTT | CASSSPGIANEKLFF
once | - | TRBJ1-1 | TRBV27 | TGTGCCAGCAGTTTCAGGGGAAGTGGGGAAGCTTTCTTT | CASSFRGSGEAFF
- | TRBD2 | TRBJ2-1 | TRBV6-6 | TGTGCCAGCAGTCAGAGGACTAGCGGTTACAATGAGCAGTTCTTC | CASSQRTSGYNEQFF
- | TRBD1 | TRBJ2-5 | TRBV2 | TGTGCCAGCAGAACCGGGACAGGGTACCAAGAGACCCAGTACTTC | CASRTGTGYQETQYF
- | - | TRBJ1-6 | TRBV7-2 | TGTGCCAGCAGCTTAGTGCAGGGAGGTTCACCCCTCCACTTT | CASSLVQGGSPLHF